These T cell receptor beta chains were read from a single sample in a study of patients and donors after allogeneic stem cell transplantation. From the RT-PCR reads, TCRdb called clonotypes with MiXCR, one entry per CDR3 protein. Of 800 or so distinct CDR3 sequences listed, around 1.9% are singletons. The sequencing sample was made of blood, either unsorted or a sorted T cell fraction (not recorded which). The origin of the receptors is a human donor who was either an allogeneic HSCT recipient or a stem cell or donor lymphocyte infusion donor (not recorded which). It is not recorded whose cells these are; they may come from a transplant donor. The CDR3 runs from the conserved cysteine through the conserved F or W. A D gene is named only where the DNA matches it firmly. The size field reads how often the clone was seen (once, few, many) or a class if it is expanded.

>TRBJ2-1|TRBD2|TRBV12-3/TRBV12-4|few
TGTGCCAGCAGTCCCCAGCGGGGGGGCTCCTACAATGAGCAGTTCTTC
CASSPQRGGSYNEQFF
>TRBJ1-3|NA|TRBV14|medium-sized
TGTGCCAGCAGCCAAATCCCAGGAGCTGGAAACACCATATATTTT
CASSQIPGAGNTIYF
>TRBJ1-6|NA|TRBV12-2|medium-sized
TGTGCAAGTCGCTCCCGGGACAGCCGACAAAATTCACCCCTCCACTTT
CASRSRDSRQNSPLHF
>TRBJ2-5|NA|TRBV5-1|medium-sized
TGCGCCAGCAGCCATGTATCCAAACAAGAGACCCAGTACTTC
CASSHVSKQETQYF
>TRBJ2-1|TRBD2|TRBV2|few
TGTGCCAGCAGGCTAGCGGGGAGCTCCTACAATGAGCAGTTCTTC
CASRLAGSSYNEQFF
>TRBJ2-7|NA|TRBV12-3/TRBV12-4|medium-sized
TGTGCCAGCAGTCCCGACTGGACGGGGGAGCAGTACTTC
CASSPDWTGEQYF
>TRBJ1-5|NA|TRBV27|large
TGTGCCAGCAGTTTCACAGGAAGGGGTCGTCAGCCCCAGCATTTT
CASSFTGRGRQPQHF
>TRBJ2-7|NA|TRBV5-8|medium-sized
TGTGCCCCCGATAGCTCCTACGAGCAGTACTTC
CAPDSSYEQYF
>TRBJ1-2|TRBD1|TRBV5-6|few
TGTGCCAGCAGCTCCGGGACAGGGGGTCATGGCTACACCTTC
CASSSGTGGHGYTF
>TRBJ1-2|NA|TRBV29-1|medium-sized
TGCAGCGTTAAACCCGCAGACTCCTATGGCTACACCTTC
CSVKPADSYGYTF
>TRBJ2-2|NA|TRBV6-5|medium-sized
TGTGCCAGCAGTTACTCACAGGGGGGGTGGACCGGGGAGCTGTTTTTT
CASSYSQGGWTGELFF
>TRBJ1-2|TRBD1|TRBV7-9|large
TGTGCCAGCAGCTTAATCGGGACAGGGGATGGCTACACCTTC
CASSLIGTGDGYTF
>TRBJ2-7|TRBD1|TRBV2|large
TGTGCCAGCACTTCCGGGACAGAGTCCTACGAGCAGTACTTC
CASTSGTESYEQYF
>TRBJ2-7|TRBD1|TRBV27|large
TGTGCCAGCAGCCCTACTGGGACAGGGGTCCCCTACGAGCAGTACTTC
CASSPTGTGVPYEQYF
>TRBJ2-7|TRBD1|TRBV30|medium-sized
TGTGCCTGGAGGGTGGGGACAGGGGCCTACGAGCAGTACTTC
CAWRVGTGAYEQYF
>TRBJ2-4|NA|TRBV3-1|medium-sized
TGTGCCAGCAGCCAAGAAGGAGAGGGCAGGGGCATTCAGTACTTC
CASSQEGEGRGIQYF
>TRBJ1-1|NA|TRBV6-2/TRBV6-3|medium-sized
TGTGCCAGCAGTTACACCGTCGGTGAAGCTTTCTTT
CASSYTVGEAFF
>TRBJ1-2|NA|TRBV7-2|medium-sized
TGTGCCAGCAGCCCTCGGGACGGCAGAAACTATGGCTACACCTTC
CASSPRDGRNYGYTF
>TRBJ1-1|NA|TRBV5-1|medium-sized
TGCGCCAGCAGTCTAACGGGGCTGAACACTGAAGCTTTCTTT
CASSLTGLNTEAFF
>TRBJ2-7|TRBD2|TRBV20-1|medium-sized
TGCAGTGCTAGAGGTCGGGGGGACCACGAGCAGTACTTC
CSARGRGDHEQYF
>TRBJ1-2|NA|TRBV12-3/TRBV12-4|medium-sized
TGTGCCAGCAGCCTCTCCAGACAGGGCTACACCTTC
CASSLSRQGYTF
>TRBJ1-2|NA|TRBV5-4|large
TGTGCCAGCACCCTGACGGGGATATCTGGCTACACCTTC
CASTLTGISGYTF
>TRBJ1-1|NA|TRBV20-1|medium-sized
TGCAGTGCCCGAGCGGTCAAACGGAACACTGAAGCTTTCTTT
CSARAVKRNTEAFF
>TRBJ1-5|NA|TRBV6-5|large
TGTGCCAGCAGTACGGGACGGCACAATCAGCCCCAGCATTTT
CASSTGRHNQPQHF